This T cell receptor beta chain comes out of a study of T cell responses to AZD1222 COVID-19 vaccine. Study outcomes and limitations: Donors, mostly white British, included more females; clonal diversity was possibly underestimated.

CDR3 length: 14 amino acids. V was trimmed by 1 base and J by 1 base, leaving 8 bases between them. Germline CDR1 SGHRS, CDR2 YFSETQ. As for this clone: The antigen is not known.

Method: immunoSEQ multiplex PCR; TCRdb's copy keeps in-frame clones and lacks some. Here the sample spans 86,000 or so clones, approximately 89% being singletons. Sequencing used peripheral blood, obtained on day 0 of AZD1222 vaccination. The TCR comes from an adult in good health. J is TRBJ1-1 and V is TRBV5-1; TRBD1 might be the D (5 bases). The CDR3 coding sequence is TGCGCCAGCAGCTTGCCGGGGCCGAACACTGAAGCTTTCTTT. Translating gives CASSLPGPNTEAFF.